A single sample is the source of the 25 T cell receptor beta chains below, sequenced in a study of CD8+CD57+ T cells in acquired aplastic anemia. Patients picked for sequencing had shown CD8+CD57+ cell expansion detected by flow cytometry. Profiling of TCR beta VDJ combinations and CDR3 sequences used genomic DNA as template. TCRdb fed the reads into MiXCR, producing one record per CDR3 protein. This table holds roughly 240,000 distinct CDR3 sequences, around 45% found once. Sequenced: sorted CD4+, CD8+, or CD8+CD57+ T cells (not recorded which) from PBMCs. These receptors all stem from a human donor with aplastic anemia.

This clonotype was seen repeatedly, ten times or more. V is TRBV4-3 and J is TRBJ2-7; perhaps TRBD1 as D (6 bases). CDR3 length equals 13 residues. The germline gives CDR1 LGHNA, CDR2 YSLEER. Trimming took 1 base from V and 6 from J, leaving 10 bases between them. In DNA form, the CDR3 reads TGCGCCAGCAGCCAAGTGACAGGACGCGAGCAGTACTTC. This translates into CASSQVTGREQYF.

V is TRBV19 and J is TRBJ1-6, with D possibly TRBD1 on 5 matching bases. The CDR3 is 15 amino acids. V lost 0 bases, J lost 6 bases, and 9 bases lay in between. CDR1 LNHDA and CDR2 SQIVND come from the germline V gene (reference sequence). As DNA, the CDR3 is TGTGCCAGTAGTATAGATCTGGGGGTTAATTCACCCCTCCACTTT. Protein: CASSIDLGVNSPLHF.

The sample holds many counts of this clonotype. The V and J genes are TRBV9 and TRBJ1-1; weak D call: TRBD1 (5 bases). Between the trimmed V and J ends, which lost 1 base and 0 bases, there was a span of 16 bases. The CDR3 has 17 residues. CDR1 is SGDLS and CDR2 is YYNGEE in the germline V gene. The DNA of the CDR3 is TGTGCCAGCAGCGTATTTCCCATCGGACAAGTGAACACTGAAGCTTTCTTT. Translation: CASSVFPIGQVNTEAFF.

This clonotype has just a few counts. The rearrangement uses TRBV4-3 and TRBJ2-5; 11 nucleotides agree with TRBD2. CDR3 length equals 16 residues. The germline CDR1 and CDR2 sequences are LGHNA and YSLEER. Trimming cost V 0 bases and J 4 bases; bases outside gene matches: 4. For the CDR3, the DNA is TGCGCCAGCAGCCAAGATAGAACTAGCGGGGGAGAGACCCAGTACTTC. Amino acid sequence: CASSQDRTSGGETQYF.

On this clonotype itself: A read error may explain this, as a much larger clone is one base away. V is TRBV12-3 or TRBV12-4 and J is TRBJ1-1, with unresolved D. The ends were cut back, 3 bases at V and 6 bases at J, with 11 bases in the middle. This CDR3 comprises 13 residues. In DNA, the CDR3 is TGTGCCAGCAGTTTCCGGTGGAGCGCTGAAGCTTTCTTT. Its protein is CASSFRWSAEAFF.

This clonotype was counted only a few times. DNA for the CDR3: TGTGCCAGCAGTTATAAGGGACAGGGGCCAGATACGCAGTATTTT. Amino acids: CASSYKGQGPDTQYF. V gene TRBV6-2 or TRBV6-3 combines with J gene TRBJ2-3; 10 bases map to TRBD1. Germline V gene lookup returns CDR1 MNHEY and CDR2 SVGEGT. CDR3 length: 15 amino acids. The V and J ends lost 3 bases and 4 bases, in that order; junction bases with no gene match: 4.

The CDR3 DNA sequence: TGCAGTGCCGGACTAGCGGGCACAGATACGCAGTATTTT. Its translation is CSAGLAGTDTQYF. This chain connects TRBV20-1 to TRBJ2-3, with 10 bases aligning to TRBD2. CDR1 and CDR2 (germline): DFQATT, SNEGSKA (reference sequence). The CDR3 extends over 13 amino acids. Trimming at V came to 6 bases and at J to 1 base, leaving 1 base not matched to a gene.

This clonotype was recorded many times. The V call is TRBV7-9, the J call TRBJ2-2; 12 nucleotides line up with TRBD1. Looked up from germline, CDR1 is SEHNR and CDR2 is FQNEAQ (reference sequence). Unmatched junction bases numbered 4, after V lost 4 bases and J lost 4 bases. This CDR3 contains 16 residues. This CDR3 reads CASSSRDRGLTGELFF. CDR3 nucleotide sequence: TGTGCCAGCAGCTCCCGGGACAGGGGGCTCACCGGGGAGCTGTTTTTT.

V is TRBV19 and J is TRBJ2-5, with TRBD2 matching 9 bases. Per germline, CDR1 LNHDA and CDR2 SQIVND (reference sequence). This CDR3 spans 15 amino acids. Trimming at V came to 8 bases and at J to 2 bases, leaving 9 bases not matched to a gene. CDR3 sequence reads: CASGPSGVNQETQYF. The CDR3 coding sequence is TGTGCCAGTGGCCCTAGCGGGGTGAATCAAGAGACCCAGTACTTC. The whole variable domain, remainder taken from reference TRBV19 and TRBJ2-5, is DGGITQSPKYLFRKEGQNVTLSCEQNLNHDAMYWYRQDPGQGLRLIYYSQIVNDFQKGDIAEGYSVSREKKESFPLTVTSAQKNPTAFYLCASGPSGVNQETQYFGPGTRLLVL.

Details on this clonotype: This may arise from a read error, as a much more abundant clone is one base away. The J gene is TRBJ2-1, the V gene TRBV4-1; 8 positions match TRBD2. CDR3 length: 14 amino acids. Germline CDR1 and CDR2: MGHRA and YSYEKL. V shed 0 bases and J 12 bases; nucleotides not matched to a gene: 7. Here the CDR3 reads CASSQEEREYVQFF. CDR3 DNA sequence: TGCGCCAGCAGCCAAGAGGAGCGGGAGTATGTGCAGTTCTTC.

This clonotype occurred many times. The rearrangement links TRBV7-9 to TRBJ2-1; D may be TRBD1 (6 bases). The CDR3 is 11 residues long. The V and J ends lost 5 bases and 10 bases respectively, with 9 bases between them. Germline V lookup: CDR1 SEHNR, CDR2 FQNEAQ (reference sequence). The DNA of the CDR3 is TGTGCCAGCAGCAACAGGGTAGAGCAGTTCTTC. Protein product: CASSNRVEQFF.

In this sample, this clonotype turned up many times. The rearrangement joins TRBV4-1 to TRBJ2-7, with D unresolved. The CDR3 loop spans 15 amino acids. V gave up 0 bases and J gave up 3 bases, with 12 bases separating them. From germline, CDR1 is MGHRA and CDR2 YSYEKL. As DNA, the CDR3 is TGCGCCAGCAGCCAAGATCTGGGCAAGTACTACGAGCAGTACTTC. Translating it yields CASSQDLGKYYEQYF.

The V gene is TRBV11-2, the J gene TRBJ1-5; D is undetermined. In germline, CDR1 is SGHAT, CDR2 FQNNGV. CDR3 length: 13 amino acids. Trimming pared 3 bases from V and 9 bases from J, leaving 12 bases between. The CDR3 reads CASSFGRNGPQHF. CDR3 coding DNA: TGTGCCAGCAGCTTCGGACGGAATGGGCCCCAGCATTTT.

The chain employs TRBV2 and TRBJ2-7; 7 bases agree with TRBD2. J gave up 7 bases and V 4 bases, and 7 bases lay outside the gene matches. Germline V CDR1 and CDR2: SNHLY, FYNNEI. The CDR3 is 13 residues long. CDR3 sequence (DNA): TGTGCCAGCAGTGTGGGGGAGGGGAGGGAGCAGTACTTC. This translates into CASSVGEGREQYF.

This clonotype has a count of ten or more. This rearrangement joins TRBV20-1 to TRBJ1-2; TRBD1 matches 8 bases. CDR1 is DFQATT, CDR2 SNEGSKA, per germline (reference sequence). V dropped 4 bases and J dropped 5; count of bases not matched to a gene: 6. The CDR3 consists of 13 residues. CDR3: CSAKSRGLYGYTF. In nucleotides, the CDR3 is TGCAGTGCTAAAAGCAGGGGGCTTTATGGCTACACCTTC.

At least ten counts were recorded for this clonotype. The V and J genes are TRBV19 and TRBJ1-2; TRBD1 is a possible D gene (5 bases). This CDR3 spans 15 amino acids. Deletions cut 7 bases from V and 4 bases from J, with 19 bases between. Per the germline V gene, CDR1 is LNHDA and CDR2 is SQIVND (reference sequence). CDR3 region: CASTPLQEGGYGYTF. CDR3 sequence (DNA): TGTGCCAGTACCCCCCTACAGGAGGGAGGCTATGGCTACACCTTC.

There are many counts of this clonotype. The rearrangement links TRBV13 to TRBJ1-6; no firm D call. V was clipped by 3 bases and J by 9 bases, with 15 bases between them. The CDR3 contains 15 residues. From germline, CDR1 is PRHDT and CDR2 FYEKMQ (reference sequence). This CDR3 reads CASSLLARFSSPLHF. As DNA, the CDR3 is TGTGCCAGCAGCTTGCTCGCGCGGTTTTCTTCACCCCTCCACTTT.

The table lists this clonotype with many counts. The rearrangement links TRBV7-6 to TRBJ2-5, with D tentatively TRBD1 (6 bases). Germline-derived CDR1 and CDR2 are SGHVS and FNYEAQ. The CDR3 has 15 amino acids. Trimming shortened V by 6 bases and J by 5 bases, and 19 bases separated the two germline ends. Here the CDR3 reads CASRLIPRGTETQYF. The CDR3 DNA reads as TGTGCCAGCAGACTAATCCCCAGGGGCACGGAGACCCAGTACTTC.

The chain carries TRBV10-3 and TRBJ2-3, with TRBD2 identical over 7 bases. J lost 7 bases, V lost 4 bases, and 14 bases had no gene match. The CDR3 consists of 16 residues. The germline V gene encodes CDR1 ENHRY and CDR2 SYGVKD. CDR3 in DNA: TGTGCCATCAGTGCAGCCGCGCGGGAGACTACCCATACGCAGTATTTT. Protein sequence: CAISAAARETTHTQYF.

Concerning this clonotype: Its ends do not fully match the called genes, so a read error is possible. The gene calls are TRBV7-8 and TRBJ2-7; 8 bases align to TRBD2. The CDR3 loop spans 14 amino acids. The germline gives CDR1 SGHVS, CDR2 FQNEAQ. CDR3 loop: CAISGSGTRYEQYF. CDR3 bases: TGTGCCATCAGCGGGAGCGGGACTCGCTACGAGCAGTACTTC.

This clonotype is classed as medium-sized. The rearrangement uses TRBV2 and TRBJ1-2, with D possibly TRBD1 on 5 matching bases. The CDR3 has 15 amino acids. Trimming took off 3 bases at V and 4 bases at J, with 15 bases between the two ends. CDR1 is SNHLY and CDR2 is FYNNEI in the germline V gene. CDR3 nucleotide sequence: TGTGCCAGCAGTGAGGGGCAAACTGGGGCCTATGGCTACACCTTC. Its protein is CASSEGQTGAYGYTF.

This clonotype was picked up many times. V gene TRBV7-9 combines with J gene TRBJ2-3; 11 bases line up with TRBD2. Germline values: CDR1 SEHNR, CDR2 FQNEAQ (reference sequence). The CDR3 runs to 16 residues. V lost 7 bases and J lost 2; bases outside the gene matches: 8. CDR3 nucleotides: TGTGCCAGCACGGTACTAGCGGGGGATAACACAGATACGCAGTATTTT. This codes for CASTVLAGDNTDTQYF.

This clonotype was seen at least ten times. The CDR3 DNA is TGTGCCACCAGCAGAGGGGGGGGAGGACAGGGAAGTTTTGCCGGGGAGCTGTTTTTT. The encoded protein is CATSRGGGGQGSFAGELFF. V gene TRBV15 combines with J gene TRBJ2-2; D may be TRBD1 (8 bases). This CDR3 contains 19 residues. Germline CDR1 reads LNHNV; CDR2 reads YYDKDF (reference sequence). Trimming stripped 1 base from V and 6 bases from J, with 24 bases between.

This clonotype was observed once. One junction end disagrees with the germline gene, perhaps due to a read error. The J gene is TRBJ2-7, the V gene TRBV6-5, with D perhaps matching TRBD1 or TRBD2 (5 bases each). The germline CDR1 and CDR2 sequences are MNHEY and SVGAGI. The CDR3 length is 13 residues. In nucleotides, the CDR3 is TGTGCCAGCAGTGCCGGGACCGGCTACGAGCGGTACTTC. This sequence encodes CASSAGTGYERYF.

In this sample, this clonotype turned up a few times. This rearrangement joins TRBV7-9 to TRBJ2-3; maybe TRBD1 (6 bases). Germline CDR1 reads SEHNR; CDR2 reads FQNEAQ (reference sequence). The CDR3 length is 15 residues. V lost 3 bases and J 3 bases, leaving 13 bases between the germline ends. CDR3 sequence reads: CASSLSQGTTDTQYF. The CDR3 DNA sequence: TGTGCCAGCAGCTTGAGTCAGGGGACGACAGATACGCAGTATTTT.